This T cell receptor (beta chain) was recovered during a study of shared clonotypes between healthy human individuals. As for the study in general: CD4 naive cells filled three plates per donor, CD4 memory three, CD8 naive two and CD8 memory one.

The input for sorted-subset replicate PCRs was roughly 180 ng DNA, tens of thousands of T cell genomes. Here immunoSEQ multiplex PCR was the method, and the copy in TCRdb shows in-frame clones only, minus some. The sample yields approximately 2.3 million clones, 90% to 95% seen once. The germline gives CDR1 SEHNR, CDR2 FQNEAQ (reference sequence). The CDR3 runs to 18 residues. Losses at the gene ends were 3 bases for V and 7 bases for J; bases not matched to a gene: 15. This TCR came from a man between 18 and 35 years old in good health. Some clones in this sample may be carry-over from other donors' samples. Sample: naive CD4+ T cells from PBMCs. The subset denotes: CD45RA+ positively selected. The chain joins TRBV7-9 to TRBJ2-7; 13 nucleotides line up with TRBD2. CDR3 protein: CASSFRPPLAGGPVEQYF. The CDR3 region has the DNA TGTGCCAGCAGCTTTAGGCCGCCACTAGCGGGAGGGCCGGTAGAGCAGTACTTC.